This TCR beta chain was recovered during a study of T cell responses to AZD1222 COVID-19 vaccine. The CDR3 sequence is 12 residues long. Trimming cost V 6 bases and J 5 bases, with 7 bases left between them. Germline lookup yields CDR1 MNHEY and CDR2 SVGAGI. Repertoires were generated with immunoSEQ multiplex PCR, while TCRdb's copy carries only in-frame clones and drops some. The sample lists around 140,000 clones; roughly 90% were seen once. V gene TRBV6-5 combines with J gene TRBJ1-4; no clear D gene. This sequence originates from an adult who received the AZD1222 COVID-19 vaccine. This specimen consisted of peripheral blood, obtained 28 days after the second AZD1222 dose. This CDR3 reads CASRDGNEKLFF. In nucleotides, the CDR3 is TGTGCCAGCAGGGACGGGAATGAAAAACTGTTTTTT.